Presented here are 24 T cell receptor beta chains from one specimen sequenced in a study of T cells after posttransplantation cyclophosphamide. Sequencing used immunoSEQ multiplex PCR; TCRdb keeps in-frame clones, though not all of them. Among roughly 1,600 clones listed, roughly 70% were seen once. Treatment was busulfan-fludarabine conditioning, a marrow graft, and cyclophosphamide on days +3 and +4. The sequenced sample was CD4+ T cells sorted from blood, obtained after allogeneic stem cell transplant with posttransplant cyclophosphamide. The receptors here all came from an older female patient who received an allogeneic stem cell transplant from a related donor and was CMV-positive. Some T cells may trace back to the graft donor.

The chain couples TRBV5-1 to TRBJ1-1; maybe TRBD1 (6 bases). Trimming shortened V by 3 bases and J by 3 bases, and 12 bases separated the two germline ends. The CDR3 runs to 14 residues. Germline values: CDR1 SGHRS, CDR2 YFSETQ. CDR3 in DNA: TGCGCCAGCAGCTCGGGGTACAGGGACACTGAAGCTTTCTTT. Protein sequence: CASSSGYRDTEAFF.

The sample holds one count of this clone. The chain uses TRBV7-2 and TRBJ2-5, with a weak D call TRBD2 (5 bases). Germline CDR1 is SGHTA and CDR2 is FQGNSA. This CDR3 spans 13 amino acids. V lost 4 bases and J lost 5, with 11 bases in between. This chain's CDR3 is CASSSRRGETQYF. The CDR3 DNA reads TGTGCCAGCAGCTCCCGACGAGGGGAGACCCAGTACTTC.

J is TRBJ1-5 and V is TRBV19; the D gene is possibly TRBD1 (6 bases). CDR3 size: 17 residues. The V end lost 1 base, the J end lost 2 bases, and 15 bases lay between the germline ends. Germline CDR1 reads LNHDA; CDR2 reads SQIVND (reference sequence). CDR3 sequence reads: CASSIGGIRGRNQPQHF. The CDR3 DNA is TGTGCCAGTAGTATAGGGGGGATCAGGGGCCGCAATCAGCCCCAGCATTTT.

The CDR3: CASSSPGIDTQYF. The DNA for the CDR3 is TGTGCCAGCAGCTCCCCCGGGATAGATACGCAGTATTTT. The chain has TRBV5-4 and TRBJ2-3; D is possibly TRBD2 (5 bases). V was clipped by 3 bases and J by 5 bases, with 10 bases between them. The CDR3 is made up of 13 amino acids. CDR1 SGHNT and CDR2 YYREEE come from the germline V gene (reference sequence).

The chain joins TRBV2 to TRBJ1-4; 8 bases are shared with TRBD1. The CDR3 totals 14 residues. Germline-derived CDR1 and CDR2 are SNHLY and FYNNEI. The J segment lost 8 bases and the V segment lost 1 base, leaving 3 bases of the junction unmatched. For the CDR3, the DNA is TGTGCCAGCAGTGAAGGGACAGGGAGCGAAAAACTGTTTTTT. Amino acid sequence: CASSEGTGSEKLFF.

This sequence joins TRBV5-6 and TRBJ2-7; TRBD2 matches at 7 bases. The CDR3 has 15 residues. Trimming at V came to 5 bases and at J to 2 bases, leaving 10 bases not matched to a gene. Germline V gene lookup returns CDR1 SGHDT and CDR2 YYEEEE. The DNA of the CDR3 is TGTGCCAGCAGTACCTGGGCTAGCGGCACCTACGAGCAGTACTTC. Translated: CASSTWASGTYEQYF. Variable domain in full (rest from reference TRBV5-6 and TRBJ2-7): DAGVTQSPTHLIKTRGQQVTLRCSPKSGHDTVSWYQQALGQGPQFIFQYYEEEERQRGNFPDRFSGHQFPNYSSELNVNALLLGDSALYLCASSTWASGTYEQYFGPGTRLTVT.

V gene TRBV7-2 combines with J gene TRBJ1-5, with TRBD1 as a possible D gene (5 bases). V shed 5 bases and J shed 2 bases, with 13 bases lying between them. The CDR3 runs 15 residues. Per germline, CDR1 SGHTA and CDR2 FQGNSA. DNA for the CDR3: TGTGCCAGCAGCGCAGGGTACGGACGCAATCAGCCCCAGCATTTT. This sequence encodes CASSAGYGRNQPQHF.

This chain joins TRBV28 and TRBJ1-2; weak D call: TRBD1 (5 bases). CDR1 and CDR2 (germline): MDHEN, SYDVKM. The V and J ends lost 3 bases and 4 bases respectively, with 12 bases between them. This CDR3 has 14 amino acids. The CDR3 loop is CASSLGDGGYGYTF. The CDR3, as DNA: TGTGCCAGCAGTTTGGGGGACGGGGGCTATGGCTACACCTTC.

The J gene is TRBJ1-3, the V gene TRBV18; D is possibly TRBD1 (5 bases). The CDR3 sequence is 13 residues long. CDR1 is KGHSH and CDR2 is LQKENI in the germline V gene. Trimming shortened V by 2 bases and J by 6 bases, and 8 bases separated the two germline ends. The CDR3 DNA follows: TGTGCCAGCTCACCAACCAGGGAAAACACCATATATTTT. It encodes CASSPTRENTIYF. The full variable domain, completed using reference TRBV18 and TRBJ1-3, is NAGVMQNPRHLVRRRGQEARLRCSPMKGHSHVYWYRQLPEEGLKFMVYLQKENIIDESGMPKERFSAEFPKEGPSILRIQQVVRGDSAAYFCASSPTRENTIYFGEGSWLTVV.

The V and J genes are TRBV28 and TRBJ1-1; no clear D gene. The length of the CDR3 is 12 residues. V was shortened by 6 bases and J by 1 base, with 6 bases between the two germline ends. Germline lookup yields CDR1 MDHEN and CDR2 SYDVKM. CDR3 nucleotides: TGTGCCAGCAGAGAGGGGAACACTGAAGCTTTCTTT. Its translation: CASREGNTEAFF. The full variable domain, completed using reference TRBV28 and TRBJ1-1, is DVKVTQSSRYLVKRTGEKVFLECVQDMDHENMFWYRQDPGLGLRLIYFSYDVKMKEKGDIPEGYSVSREKKERFSLILESASTNQTSMYLCASREGNTEAFFGQGTRLTVV.

The chain joins TRBV7-2 to TRBJ2-7, with a possible D match to TRBD2 (5 bases). The V end was cut by 5 bases, the J end by 2 bases, with 10 bases between. The CDR3 extends over 13 amino acids. CDR1 is SGHTA and CDR2 is FQGNSA in the germline V gene. In DNA, the CDR3 is TGTGCCAGCAGCCGTAGCGTACCCTACGAGCAGTACTTC. It is translated as CASSRSVPYEQYF.

By sample fraction, this clone is large. CDR3 protein: CASRANRGGGEQYF. The CDR3 DNA is TGTGCCAGCAGAGCGAACAGGGGAGGTGGAGAGCAGTACTTC. V and J are TRBV2 and TRBJ2-7; a possible D gene is TRBD1 (7 bases). Germline CDR1 and CDR2: SNHLY and FYNNEI. The CDR3 consists of 14 residues. V lost 6 bases to trimming and J lost 7 bases, with 19 bases between them.

The V and J genes are TRBV5-4 and TRBJ2-2; D unresolved. This CDR3 is 15 amino acids long. Looked up from germline, CDR1 is SGHNT and CDR2 is YYREEE (reference sequence). V lost 3 bases and J 4 bases, leaving 13 bases between the germline ends. CDR3 protein: CASSWAQTFTGELFF. The CDR3 DNA sequence: TGTGCCAGCAGCTGGGCGCAGACCTTCACCGGGGAGCTGTTTTTT.

This chain joins TRBV4-1 and TRBJ1-4; possibly TRBD1 for D (5 bases). The CDR3 runs 15 residues. CDR1 and CDR2 (germline): MGHRA, YSYEKL. Trimming shortened V by 1 base and J by 7 bases, and 13 bases separated the two germline ends. CDR3 DNA: TGCGCCAGCAGCCAAGTACTCAGGGTCGGTGAAAAACTGTTTTTT. It yields the protein CASSQVLRVGEKLFF.

The genes are TRBV14 and TRBJ1-4, with 7 nucleotides matching TRBD1. V dropped 2 bases and J dropped 5; count of bases not matched to a gene: 5. The V gene's germline CDR1 is SGHDN and CDR2 FVKESK. The length of the CDR3 is 15 residues. Here the CDR3 DNA reads TGTGCCAGCAGCCAAAATCTGGGACAGAATGAAAAACTGTTTTTT. Translation: CASSQNLGQNEKLFF.

This clone was counted only a few times. This chain uses TRBV6-1 with TRBJ2-2; D might be TRBD2 (6 bases). CDR3 length: 16 amino acids. The germline gives CDR1 MNHNS, CDR2 SASEGT. V lost 3 bases and J 2 bases, leaving 13 bases between the germline ends. Here the CDR3 DNA reads TGTGCCAGCAGTGACCGGGGGAGGTTAAACACCGGGGAGCTGTTTTTT. Its protein is CASSDRGRLNTGELFF.

This clone has just one count. The V call is TRBV7-8, the J call TRBJ2-7, with 10 bases fitting TRBD2. The ends lost 4 bases at V and 3 bases at J; junction bases unmatched: 0. The CDR3 spans 13 residues. Per the germline V gene, CDR1 is SGHVS and CDR2 is FQNEAQ. The CDR3 loop is CASSWTSGYEQYF. The DNA of the CDR3 is TGTGCCAGCAGCTGGACTAGCGGCTACGAGCAGTACTTC.

This clone showed up just a few times. This chain connects TRBV5-4 to TRBJ2-3; 8 bases fit TRBD1. This CDR3 comprises 14 residues. Germline V gene sequence: CDR1 SGHNT, CDR2 YYREEE (reference sequence). V gave up 1 base and J gave up 6 bases; unmatched junction bases: 4. CDR3 DNA sequence: TGTGCCAGCAGCTTGAACCAGGGGGCGGATACGCAGTATTTT. As protein: CASSLNQGADTQYF.

This chain uses TRBV5-1 with TRBJ2-5; weak D call: TRBD2 (6 bases). The length of the CDR3 is 16 residues. CDR1 is SGHRS, CDR2 YFSETQ, per germline. V shed 4 bases and J shed 1 base, with 17 bases lying between them. The CDR3: CASSPLGAGPQETQYF. The CDR3 DNA is TGCGCCAGCAGCCCCTTGGGAGCGGGCCCCCAAGAGACCCAGTACTTC.

A word on this clone: Its ends do not fully match the called genes, so a read error is possible. The chain has TRBV5-1 and TRBJ2-7; D uncertain. The CDR3 has 13 amino acids. Germline V gene lookup returns CDR1 SGHRS and CDR2 YFSETQ. The chain's CDR3 is CASSLTPSDEQYF. The CDR3 DNA reads as TGCGCCAGCAGCTTGACTCCCTCCGACGAGCAGTACTTC.

The table lists this clone with a count of one. V is TRBV19 and J is TRBJ1-2; 8 nucleotides agree with TRBD1. The CDR3 spans 12 residues. Germline V lookup: CDR1 LNHDA, CDR2 SQIVND (reference sequence). V shed 10 bases and J 2 bases; nucleotides not matched to a gene: 3. The CDR3 spells CATRTGNYGYTF. CDR3 nucleotides: TGTGCCACACGGACAGGGAACTATGGCTACACCTTC.

V is TRBV6-1 and J is TRBJ1-2; maybe TRBD1 (5 bases). The germline gives CDR1 MNHNS, CDR2 SASEGT. This CDR3 comprises 14 residues. V dropped 3 bases and J dropped 7 bases, with 15 bases sitting between them. CDR3 protein: CASSELEGAGGYTF. The CDR3 nucleotides read TGTGCCAGCAGTGAGCTTGAAGGGGCTGGTGGCTACACCTTC.

V usage is TRBV4-1 and J usage is TRBJ2-5; D unclear. The germline V and J ends were trimmed by 4 bases and 2 bases, with 8 bases remaining between them. Per the germline V gene, CDR1 is MGHRA and CDR2 is YSYEKL. The CDR3 runs 13 residues. CDR3 DNA: TGCGCCAGCAGCCGGCTGGCACAAGAGACCCAGTACTTC. It translates to CASSRLAQETQYF.

The chain joins TRBV29-1 to TRBJ1-5; D is ambiguous. The CDR3 runs to 15 residues. In germline, CDR1 is SQVTM, CDR2 ANQGSEA. The V gene lost 4 bases and the J gene lost 0 bases, with 13 bases spanning the gap. CDR3 coding DNA: TGCAGCGTTGGGCTTGGACTCAATAGCAATCAGCCCCAGCATTTT. It encodes CSVGLGLNSNQPQHF.